One and the same sample provided the 32 T cell receptor beta chains below, sequenced in a study of CD8+ T cells in alopecia areata. Treatment indicated: oral pan-JAK inhibitor, 5-10 mg twice daily. Extracted from the samples, RNA was reverse transcribed into cDNA to serve as the sequencing template. Sequencing was performed with immunoSEQ multiplex PCR; in TCRdb, only in-frame clones are kept and a portion is missing. The sample carries 130,000 or so clones, around 87% recorded once. The sequenced sample was CD8+ T cells sorted from blood, obtained at week 4, from a patient treated with tofacitinib. Source of these receptors: a human donor with alopecia areata.

The chain uses TRBV30 and TRBJ1-1; tentatively, D is TRBD1 (6 bases). The ends were cut back, 5 bases at V and 10 bases at J, with 14 bases in the middle. CDR1 and CDR2 (germline): GTSNPN, SVGIG (reference sequence). This CDR3 is built from 11 residues. The CDR3 region has the DNA TGTGCCTGGGGAACAGGGTCGGGAGCTTTCTTT. Protein: CAWGTGSGAFF.

The chain links TRBV5-6 to TRBJ2-5, with TRBD1 matching 7 bases. The germline CDR1 and CDR2 sequences are SGHDT and YYEEEE. CDR3 size: 14 residues. With V trimmed by 0 bases and J by 3 bases, 2 bases remained unmatched. The DNA for the CDR3 is TGTGCCAGCAGCTTGGGACAGGGAAAAGAGACCCAGTACTTC. As protein: CASSLGQGKETQYF.

V usage is TRBV7-9 and J usage is TRBJ1-4; 9 bases are shared with TRBD1. The trim removed 4 bases at V and 8 bases at J, leaving 2 bases unmatched. CDR3 length: 13 residues. Germline V lookup: CDR1 SEHNR, CDR2 FQNEAQ (reference sequence). The CDR3 reads CASSWTGVEKLFF. CDR3 bases: TGTGCCAGCAGCTGGACAGGGGTGGAAAAACTGTTTTTT.

The V and J genes are TRBV29-1 and TRBJ2-1; 8 bases map to TRBD2. Per germline, CDR1 SQVTM and CDR2 ANQGSEA. V lost 7 bases and J lost 6; bases outside the gene matches: 11. The CDR3 contains 14 residues. The DNA for the CDR3 is TGCAGCGCCGAATCGGGAGGGGCGGGCAATGAGCAGTTCTTC. Residues: CSAESGGAGNEQFF.

V usage is TRBV9 and J usage is TRBJ2-1; 8 nucleotides align to TRBD2. With 3 bases clipped from V and 9 bases from J, the junction kept 2 bases outside the gene matches. Germline V gene sequence: CDR1 SGDLS, CDR2 YYNGEE. There are 12 residues in the CDR3. The CDR3 reads CASSDTSGEQFF. CDR3 sequence (DNA): TGTGCCAGCAGCGATACTAGCGGTGAGCAGTTCTTC.

This clone has only a few counts. This chain joins TRBV2 and TRBJ1-1, with 7 bases aligning to TRBD1. The germline gives CDR1 SNHLY, CDR2 FYNNEI. J was trimmed by 4 bases and V by 8 bases; bases with no gene match: 7. The CDR3 extends over 13 amino acids. The CDR3: CASRSGGGTEAFF. The CDR3 DNA follows: TGTGCCAGCCGGTCAGGGGGAGGCACTGAAGCTTTCTTT.

The sample holds a few counts of this clone. CDR3 coding DNA: TGTGCCAGCAGCTTGTTCCCTCCCAATGAGCAGTTCTTC. Encoded protein: CASSLFPPNEQFF. The chain links TRBV5-6 to TRBJ2-1; the D is unclear. Germline V gene data show CDR1 as SGHDT and CDR2 as YYEEEE. The germline V and J ends were trimmed by 1 base and 6 bases, with 8 bases remaining between them. This CDR3 has 13 amino acids.

The chain uses TRBV30 and TRBJ2-1; the D gene is possibly TRBD1 (6 bases). CDR1 is GTSNPN, CDR2 SVGIG, per germline (reference sequence). The CDR3 totals 14 residues. Trimming removed 3 bases from V and 7 bases from J, with 16 bases in between. The CDR3 DNA follows: TGTGCCTGGAGCCCCCCCGGACAGCCAAATGAGCAGTTCTTC. Protein: CAWSPPGQPNEQFF.

The chain employs TRBV19 and TRBJ1-2, with D maybe TRBD1 (5 bases). The CDR3 spans 14 residues. Germline V gives CDR1 LNHDA, CDR2 SQIVND (reference sequence). Trimming pared 2 bases from V and 7 bases from J, leaving 14 bases between. The CDR3 DNA reads TGTGCCAGTAGTATAATGGGGCAGGAGCTTGGCTACACCTTC. This codes for CASSIMGQELGYTF.

V usage is TRBV27 and J usage is TRBJ2-3; 12 bases fit TRBD2. The germline gives CDR1 MNHEY, CDR2 SMNVEV (reference sequence). The CDR3 covers 17 residues. The J segment lost 2 bases and the V segment lost 0 bases, leaving 3 bases of the junction unmatched. The CDR3 region is CASSLSGLAGPTDTQYF. CDR3 nucleotides: TGTGCCAGCAGTTTATCGGGACTAGCGGGTCCCACAGATACGCAGTATTTT.

The chain couples TRBV29-1 to TRBJ2-7, with D maybe TRBD1 (6 bases). Germline V lookup: CDR1 SQVTM, CDR2 ANQGSEA. Trimming removed 3 bases at V and 5 bases at J, with 17 bases between. CDR3 length: 14 residues. CDR3 sequence: CSVDGTKDFHEQYF. CDR3 DNA sequence: TGCAGCGTTGACGGGACAAAGGATTTCCACGAGCAGTACTTC.

The chain is built from TRBV4-2 and TRBJ2-7; 12 bases agree with TRBD2. CDR3 length: 15 residues. Unmatched junction bases numbered 6, after V lost 4 bases and J lost 5 bases. Germline lookup yields CDR1 LGHNA and CDR2 YNFKEQ. The CDR3 region has the DNA TGTGCCAGCAGCCCTAGCGGGAGGGCGTCCGACGAGCAGTACTTC. Its translation is CASSPSGRASDEQYF.

This chain connects TRBV10-2 to TRBJ2-1; D is unclear. The CDR3 runs 13 residues. The germline gives CDR1 WSHSY, CDR2 SAAADI. V dropped 2 bases and J dropped 6 bases, with 8 bases sitting between them. The CDR3 DNA reads TGCGCCAGCAGTGAGACCAATTTCAATGAGCAGTTCTTC. Its translation is CASSETNFNEQFF.

This clone has only one observation. The chain recombines TRBV10-3 with TRBJ2-1; D unresolved. There are 15 residues in the CDR3. Germline loops: CDR1 ENHRY, CDR2 SYGVKD. Trimming removed 5 bases at V and 3 bases at J, with 14 bases between. In DNA, the CDR3 is TGTGCCATCAGTAGTTGGGTTTTTGGCTACAATGAGCAGTTCTTC. Its translation: CAISSWVFGYNEQFF.

The gene calls are TRBV7-2 and TRBJ2-7, with 8 bases lining up with TRBD1. Trimming at V came to 4 bases and at J to 3 bases, leaving 5 bases not matched to a gene. Germline CDR1 reads SGHTA; CDR2 reads FQGNSA. This CDR3 has 14 amino acids. CDR3 sequence: CASSSHRGIYEQYF. The CDR3 DNA reads TGTGCCAGCAGCTCCCACAGGGGGATCTACGAGCAGTACTTC.

This rearrangement joins TRBV30 to TRBJ2-3, with D uncertain. Germline CDR1 and CDR2: GTSNPN and SVGIG (reference sequence). The CDR3 length is 11 residues. Trimming took off 1 base at V and 3 bases at J, with 2 bases between the two ends. The CDR3 nucleotides are TGTGCCTGGAGTGATACAGATACGCAGTATTTT. It is translated as CAWSDTDTQYF.

This chain joins TRBV27 and TRBJ2-1; D might be TRBD1 (5 bases). Between the trimmed V and J ends, which lost 4 bases and 11 bases, there was a span of 12 bases. There are 12 residues in the CDR3. Looked up from germline, CDR1 is MNHEY and CDR2 is SMNVEV (reference sequence). CDR3 DNA: TGTGCCAGCAGTTCACGGTACAGGAAGCAGTTCTTC. Encoded protein: CASSSRYRKQFF.

The chain is built from TRBV4-1 and TRBJ2-1; 10 bases match TRBD2. Germline V gene lookup returns CDR1 MGHRA and CDR2 YSYEKL. The CDR3 extends over 15 amino acids. V lost 6 bases and J lost 7; bases outside the gene matches: 9. The CDR3 spells CASSPSGRGLNEQFF. Written as DNA, the CDR3 is TGCGCCAGCAGTCCCAGCGGGAGGGGACTGAATGAGCAGTTCTTC.

This clone came up once. The chain has TRBV15 and TRBJ2-7; tentatively, D is TRBD1 (6 bases). The CDR3 extends over 14 amino acids. Germline loops: CDR1 LNHNV, CDR2 YYDKDF (reference sequence). Trimming removed 1 base at V and 3 bases at J, with 10 bases between. CDR3 amino acids: CATSRGRTVYEQYF. The CDR3, as DNA: TGTGCCACCAGCAGAGGGAGGACAGTCTACGAGCAGTACTTC.

The J gene is TRBJ2-3, the V gene TRBV5-6; the D gene is possibly TRBD2 (5 bases). CDR1 is SGHDT, CDR2 YYEEEE, per germline. The V end lost 1 base, the J end lost 2 bases, and 14 bases lay between the germline ends. CDR3 length: 16 residues. The CDR3 sequence is CASSLQAVPLTDTQYF. CDR3 in DNA: TGTGCCAGCAGCTTGCAAGCGGTCCCGCTCACAGATACGCAGTATTTT.

This chain joins TRBV2 and TRBJ2-3, with a tentative D call TRBD2 (6 bases). CDR1 is SNHLY and CDR2 is FYNNEI in the germline V gene. The CDR3 is 16 amino acids. V lost 2 bases and J 0 bases, leaving 12 bases between the germline ends. CDR3 protein: CASSEYGGVSTDTQYF. The CDR3 DNA reads TGTGCCAGCAGTGAATATGGCGGGGTGAGCACAGATACGCAGTATTTT.

The CDR3 protein is CASSLRGGQAHEQYF. Written as DNA, the CDR3 is TGTGCCAGCAGCTTGAGGGGGGGACAGGCCCACGAGCAGTACTTC. The genes are TRBV5-6 and TRBJ2-7, with D possibly being TRBD1 (8 bases). The CDR3 loop spans 15 amino acids. Trimming removed 1 base at V and 5 bases at J, with 16 bases between. The germline CDR1 and CDR2 sequences are SGHDT and YYEEEE.

The V and J genes are TRBV7-9 and TRBJ2-7; D gene ambiguous. Germline CDR1 SEHNR, CDR2 FQNEAQ (reference sequence). The V gene lost 4 bases and the J gene lost 5 bases, with 12 bases spanning the gap. The CDR3 sequence is 13 residues long. CDR3 sequence reads: CASSSIDIDEQYF. In DNA, the CDR3 is TGTGCCAGCAGCTCCATCGACATCGACGAGCAGTACTTC.

V usage is TRBV4-1 and J usage is TRBJ2-5; TRBD2 aligns across 8 bases. The J call may be incorrect, as the DNA end agrees better with TRBJ2-7. The CDR3 runs to 16 residues. The V gene's germline CDR1 is MGHRA and CDR2 YSYEKL. DNA of the CDR3: TGCGCCAGCAGCCAAGTTGATAGCGGGGCCTTTTACGAGCAGTACTTC. It yields the protein CASSQVDSGAFYEQYF.

This clone occurred once. This chain joins TRBV25-1 and TRBJ2-7; D unresolved. CDR3 size: 14 residues. Germline CDR1 reads MGHDK; CDR2 reads SYGVNS. The V end was cut by 4 bases, the J end by 2 bases, with 12 bases between. CDR3: CASSASPPAYEQYF. The CDR3 nucleotides are TGTGCCAGCAGTGCTTCCCCACCAGCCTACGAGCAGTACTTC.

The chain carries TRBV5-6 and TRBJ1-1; no firm D call. The CDR3 totals 13 residues. Germline V lookup: CDR1 SGHDT, CDR2 YYEEEE. V was clipped by 0 bases and J by 2 bases, with 5 bases between them. The CDR3 DNA follows: TGTGCCAGCAGCTTGGGAGCCAACACTGAAGCTTTCTTT. Its protein is CASSLGANTEAFF. Variable domain in full (rest from reference TRBV5-6 and TRBJ1-1): DAGVTQSPTHLIKTRGQQVTLRCSPKSGHDTVSWYQQALGQGPQFIFQYYEEEERQRGNFPDRFSGHQFPNYSSELNVNALLLGDSALYLCASSLGANTEAFFGQGTRLTVV.

V and J are TRBV7-2 and TRBJ2-5; TRBD2 might be the D (7 bases). The better agreement between TRBJ2-7 and the DNA end casts doubt on the J call. The germline gives CDR1 SGHTA, CDR2 FQGNSA. CDR3 size: 12 residues. The CDR3 loop reads CAMVGGPYEQYF. The DNA of the CDR3 is TGTGCCATGGTCGGGGGGCCCTACGAGCAGTACTTC.

This sequence joins TRBV29-1 and TRBJ2-3, with a tentative D call TRBD2 (6 bases). Germline loops: CDR1 SQVTM, CDR2 ANQGSEA. V lost 7 bases, J lost 9 bases, and 8 bases lay in between. The CDR3 runs 9 residues. CDR3: CSARETQYF. DNA of the CDR3: TGCAGCGCCCGGGAGACGCAGTATTTT.

The gene calls are TRBV6-1 and TRBJ2-7; tentatively, D is TRBD2 (6 bases). This CDR3 is 15 amino acids long. Germline loops: CDR1 MNHNS, CDR2 SASEGT. The ends were cut back, 4 bases at V and 1 base at J, with 14 bases in the middle. The CDR3 is CASSAPVAESYEQYF. Written as DNA, the CDR3 is TGTGCCAGCAGTGCGCCAGTAGCGGAGTCCTACGAGCAGTACTTC.

The chain has TRBV6-4 and TRBJ2-3, with unresolved D. Trimming left V 5 bases short and J 4 bases short, with 13 bases between. The germline gives CDR1 MRHNA, CDR2 SNTAGT. The CDR3 has 14 amino acids. CDR3 sequence reads: CASSYSFAADTQYF. The CDR3 nucleotides are TGTGCCAGCAGTTATTCCTTTGCGGCAGATACGCAGTATTTT.

The chain couples TRBV29-1 to TRBJ1-2; TRBD1 agrees at 10 bases. The CDR3 consists of 14 residues. V gave up 7 bases and J gave up 6 bases; unmatched junction bases: 11. Germline values: CDR1 SQVTM, CDR2 ANQGSEA. As DNA, the CDR3 is TGCAGCGCCCTATTGACCGGGACAGGGGATGGCTACACCTTC. It yields the protein CSALLTGTGDGYTF.

This chain uses TRBV15 with TRBJ2-7; D is possibly TRBD1 (6 bases). Germline-derived CDR1 and CDR2 are LNHNV and YYDKDF (reference sequence). The CDR3 spans 13 residues. V lost 2 bases and J 7 bases, leaving 12 bases between the germline ends. This CDR3 is CATSRSNRGEQYF. The CDR3 DNA sequence: TGTGCCACCAGCAGAAGTAATAGGGGGGAGCAGTACTTC.